This T cell receptor beta chain was documented in a study of blood T cells in healthy people across ages. PCR was performed a second time for about 7 to 11 cycles using a sample-barcoded 5' primer and a J-beta primer mix. CDR3-containing paired-end reads numbered at least 3 million in each sample. TCRdb re-derived calls from the 5' RACE reads in MiXCR, one entry per CDR3 protein. There are some 800,000 distinct CDR3 sequences in the sample; just under 25% occur only once, and roughly 3.5% lies in the top ten. The sample providers were healthy Caucasian people from Russia, aged roughly 6 to 90. Each donor had approximately 10 milliliters of peripheral blood drawn. The germline V gene has CDR1 MNHNS and CDR2 SASEGT. The CDR3 consists of 15 residues. Trimming removed 2 bases at V and 11 bases at J, with 18 bases between. This sample was shared with a second study, whose subject was T cells of mothers and their children. From that paper: Persistent microchimeric T cell clones were sought, and none were detected.

This sequence was found in a boy aged 10-17 years in good health. The rearrangement uses TRBV6-1 and TRBJ1-4, with unresolved D. The material sequenced was blood. CDR3 sequence: CASSERRSGVAKLFF. The CDR3 coding sequence is TGTGCCAGCAGTGAAAGAAGAAGTGGGGTTGCGAAACTGTTTTTT.